A selection of T cell receptor beta chains follows, all from one sample in a study of graft-versus-host responses after intestinal transplantation. Sequenced by immunoSEQ multiplex PCR; TCRdb stores in-frame clones only, minus some. Of about 130,000 clones in the sample, just over 90% were seen once. These receptors lack a known antigen. Sequenced here: unstimulated CD4+ T cells sorted from spleen or lymph node cells, sampled before intestinal transplant. The receptors stem from a human donor who received an intestinal transplant. Each CDR3 is given with its conserved first and last residue. Fields, in order: J gene, D gene, clone size, V gene, CDR3 DNA, CDR3 protein. The D gene is left open where the match is weak. Some rows have no size entry. The others give once, few or many, or a class for an expanded clone.

j_call: TRBJ1-2; d_call: .; clone_size: .; v_call: TRBV7-9; cdr3_nt: TGTGCCAGCAGCACAGGGTGGGTGGATGGCTACACCTTC; cdr3_aa: CASSTGWVDGYTF
j_call: TRBJ2-7; d_call: .; clone_size: .; v_call: TRBV30; cdr3_nt: TGTGCCTGGGGCCGGAGCGGGACAGTAAGTCCCGAGCAGTACTTC; cdr3_aa: CAWGRSGTVSPEQYF
j_call: TRBJ2-5; d_call: TRBD1; clone_size: .; v_call: TRBV6-1; cdr3_nt: TGTGCCAGCAGGCTCAGGGGGCGCTGGGAGACCCAGTACTTC; cdr3_aa: CASRLRGRWETQYF
j_call: TRBJ1-2; d_call: .; clone_size: .; v_call: TRBV15; cdr3_nt: TGTGCCACCAGCAGAGATCCGGGGCAGGAACTCTATGGCTACACCTTC; cdr3_aa: CATSRDPGQELYGYTF
j_call: TRBJ2-7; d_call: TRBD2; clone_size: .; v_call: TRBV4-1; cdr3_nt: TGCGCCAGCAGCCAACCGGGACTAGCAGCCTACGAGCAGTACTTC; cdr3_aa: CASSQPGLAAYEQYF
j_call: TRBJ2-1; d_call: .; clone_size: .; v_call: TRBV7-9; cdr3_nt: TGTGCCAGCAGCTTCGGGGAAATCCAGGAGGACAATGAGCAGTTCTTC; cdr3_aa: CASSFGEIQEDNEQFF
j_call: TRBJ2-1; d_call: TRBD2; clone_size: .; v_call: TRBV6-5; cdr3_nt: TGTGCCAGCAGTTATTCGGCGGGGGGATACAATGAGCAGTTCTTC; cdr3_aa: CASSYSAGGYNEQFF
j_call: TRBJ1-2; d_call: .; clone_size: once; v_call: TRBV7-3; cdr3_nt: TGTGCCAGCAGCTTAACGCCCCAGGGTTATGGCTACACCTTC; cdr3_aa: CASSLTPQGYGYTF
j_call: TRBJ1-2; d_call: TRBD1; clone_size: .; v_call: TRBV29-1; cdr3_nt: TGCAGCGTTTCTCCACTGACAGGGCGAGGCTACACCTTC; cdr3_aa: CSVSPLTGRGYTF
j_call: TRBJ1-3; d_call: .; clone_size: .; v_call: TRBV25-1; cdr3_nt: TGTGCCAGCAGTGACAGAAGCTCTGGAAACACCATATATTTT; cdr3_aa: CASSDRSSGNTIYF
j_call: TRBJ1-6; d_call: .; clone_size: .; v_call: TRBV27; cdr3_nt: TGTGCCAGCAGTTTAGCATCCGGGACCGAATTTAATTCACCCCTCCACTTT; cdr3_aa: CASSLASGTEFNSPLHF
j_call: TRBJ2-5; d_call: TRBD1; clone_size: .; v_call: TRBV2; cdr3_nt: TGTGCCAGCTTCGGACAGGGCCAAGAGACCCAGTACTTC; cdr3_aa: CASFGQGQETQYF
j_call: TRBJ1-1; d_call: .; clone_size: once; v_call: TRBV5-6; cdr3_nt: TGTGCCAGCAGCTTGGGACGGGGCGCCGGGAATGAAGCTTTCTTT; cdr3_aa: CASSLGRGAGNEAFF
j_call: TRBJ2-7; d_call: .; clone_size: .; v_call: TRBV10-3; cdr3_nt: TGTGCCATCAGCGCAAGGGGGGGGGCCTCCTACGAGCAGTACTTC; cdr3_aa: CAISARGGASYEQYF
j_call: TRBJ1-1; d_call: .; clone_size: .; v_call: TRBV5-1; cdr3_nt: TGCGCCAGCGCCCGACAGACGAACACTGAAGCTTTCTTT; cdr3_aa: CASARQTNTEAFF
j_call: TRBJ2-1; d_call: TRBD1; clone_size: .; v_call: TRBV5-1; cdr3_nt: TGCGCCAGCAGCTCGCCCGGACAGGGGATGGATGAGCAGTTCTTC; cdr3_aa: CASSSPGQGMDEQFF
j_call: TRBJ1-3; d_call: .; clone_size: .; v_call: TRBV27; cdr3_nt: TGTGCCAGCAGCCAAACTAGTGGGAACACCATATATTTT; cdr3_aa: CASSQTSGNTIYF
j_call: TRBJ2-7; d_call: .; clone_size: .; v_call: TRBV14; cdr3_nt: TGTGCCAGCAGTTATGAGCCAGGAAACATGCCCTACGAGCAGTACTTC; cdr3_aa: CASSYEPGNMPYEQYF
j_call: TRBJ2-7; d_call: .; clone_size: .; v_call: TRBV25-1; cdr3_nt: TGTGCCAGCAGTGAAGGGTATTACGAGCAGTACTTC; cdr3_aa: CASSEGYYEQYF
j_call: TRBJ2-7; d_call: .; clone_size: .; v_call: TRBV5-1; cdr3_nt: TGCGCCAGCAAGACAGAGGACGAGCAGTACTTC; cdr3_aa: CASKTEDEQYF